A selection of T cell receptor beta chains follows, all from one sample in a study of cytomegalovirus exposure and HLA in healthy donors. The assay was immunoSEQ multiplex PCR, and TCRdb's table has in-frame clones only and misses some. The data contain under 150,000 clones, 82% of them singletons. Sequenced material: PBMCs. Receptor source: a male donor in good health and CMV-seronegative. Both conserved end residues are part of each CDR3. The order of the fields is clone size, V gene, D gene, J gene, CDR3 DNA, CDR3 protein. The D gene is left open where the match is weak. Size is omitted from some rows. Given values are once, few, many or a class for expanded clones.

>.|TRBV11-2|TRBD1|TRBJ1-2
TGTGCCAGCAGCTCCCCGGGACAGGTTGATGGCTACACCTTC
CASSSPGQVDGYTF
>.|TRBV6-5|.|TRBJ2-4
TGTGCCAGTAGCGTCATCGAGGGATCAATCATTCAGTACTTC
CASSVIEGSIIQYF
>.|TRBV19|TRBD1|TRBJ1-5
TGTGCCAGTAGTATCGGACAGGGGTGGGGACAGCCCCAGCATTTT
CASSIGQGWGQPQHF
>.|TRBV5-6|.|TRBJ1-5
TGTGCCAGCAGCTTGGCGGCCGGCGGGCAGCCCCAGCATTTT
CASSLAAGGQPQHF
>.|TRBV5-6|TRBD2|TRBJ2-3
TGTGCCAGCAGCGCGGCTGGGGCGGGGGGAGATACGCAGTATTTT
CASSAAGAGGDTQYF
>.|TRBV2|TRBD1|TRBJ2-2
TGTGCCAGCACCCAAGACAGGGGTACAGAGGAGCTGTTTTTT
CASTQDRGTEELFF
>.|TRBV19|.|TRBJ2-2
TGTGCCAGTAGTATAGTCGGGACCGGGGAGCTGTTTTTT
CASSIVGTGELFF
>.|TRBV18|.|TRBJ2-1
TGTGCCAGCTCACCACCGGGGCAGGGCGGTGACGAGCAGTTCTTC
CASSPPGQGGDEQFF
>.|TRBV7-3|TRBD2|TRBJ2-7
TGTGCCAGCAGGAAAGCCACTAGCGGGACCGGGGGAGCCTACGAGCAGTACTTC
CASRKATSGTGGAYEQYF
>.|TRBV4-3|.|TRBJ2-3
TGCGCCAGCAGCCTTCTCGGGGGTGGGACAGATACGCAGTATTTT
CASSLLGGGTDTQYF
>few|TRBV6-5|.|TRBJ2-1
TGTGCCAGCACGGAGGGGTCCTACAATGAGCAGTTCTTC
CASTEGSYNEQFF
>.|TRBV28|.|TRBJ2-1
TGTGCCAGCGCAGACGGAGGAAGGGCCAATGAGCAGTTCTTC
CASADGGRANEQFF